Below are 12 T cell receptor beta chains sequenced from a single sample in a study of blood T cell repertoires in COVID-19. The table came from immunoSEQ multiplex PCR; TCRdb's copy has only in-frame clones and leaves some out. The table lists 80,000 or so clones, roughly four fifths of them singletons. Input material: peripheral blood. The receptors derive from a human donor in a cohort sampled during active COVID-19.

This chain's CDR3 is CASSPRETQGGSSYEQYF. CDR3 in DNA: TGCGCCAGCAGCCCTAGAGAGACACAGGGGGGGAGCTCCTACGAGCAGTACTTC. The chain combines TRBV4-1 with TRBJ2-7; D possibly corresponds to TRBD1 (8 bases). Germline values: CDR1 MGHRA, CDR2 YSYEKL. CDR3 size: 18 residues. V lost 4 bases and J lost 0, with 22 bases in between.

Note on this clone: This sample includes further DNA sequences coding for the same CDR3. The chain has TRBV5-1 and TRBJ1-2; no definite D call. The CDR3 length is 13 residues. Per germline, CDR1 SGHRS and CDR2 YFSETQ. Trimming removed 0 bases at V and 5 bases at J, with 8 bases between. The CDR3 nucleotides read TGCGCCAGCAGCTTGGGAGCTGTTTATGGCTACACCTTC. This translates into CASSLGAVYGYTF.

The rearrangement links TRBV7-2 to TRBJ2-7; TRBD2 matches at 8 bases. Germline CDR1 is SGHTA and CDR2 is FQGNSA. V was pared by 0 bases and J by 0 bases, with 7 bases of the junction left unmatched. The CDR3 is 17 residues long. For the CDR3, the DNA is TGTGCCAGCAGCTTAGCGCGGCTAGCGGGTCCCTCCTACGAGCAGTACTTC. It specifies CASSLARLAGPSYEQYF.

This clone was observed a single time. The V call is TRBV4-3, the J call TRBJ2-3; D is uncertain. V was cut by 0 bases and J by 3 bases, with 4 bases left in between. Germline V gives CDR1 LGHNA, CDR2 YSLEER. CDR3 length: 13 amino acids. CDR3 sequence (DNA): TGCGCCAGCAGCCAAGAGCGGACAGATACGCAGTATTTT. Translating gives CASSQERTDTQYF.

The chain combines TRBV7-2 with TRBJ2-7; 8 bases are a match to TRBD1. Per the germline V gene, CDR1 is SGHTA and CDR2 is FQGNSA. CDR3 length: 13 residues. Unmatched junction bases numbered 6, after V lost 4 bases and J lost 7 bases. The CDR3 region is CASSSGTGVEQYF. Here the CDR3 DNA reads TGTGCCAGCAGCTCCGGGACAGGAGTTGAGCAGTACTTC. The whole variable domain, filled in from reference TRBV7-2 and TRBJ2-7, reads GAGVSQSPSNKVTEKGKDVELRCDPISGHTALYWYRQSLGQGLEFLIYFQGNSAPDKSGLPSDRFSAERTGGSVSTLTIQRTQQEDSAVYLCASSSGTGVEQYFGPGTRLTVT.

Many counts were recorded for this clone. The chain joins TRBV6-5 to TRBJ1-2; D possibly corresponds to TRBD1 (5 bases). CDR1 MNHEY and CDR2 SVGAGI come from the germline V gene. Trimming removed 4 bases from V and 10 bases from J, with 13 bases in between. The CDR3 consists of 12 residues. The CDR3 loop reads CASSSRQIDYTF. CDR3 coding DNA: TGTGCCAGCAGTTCCCGACAGATAGACTACACCTTC.

V is TRBV19 and J is TRBJ1-1, with a weak D call TRBD1 (5 bases). Deletions cut 5 bases from V and 0 bases from J, with 13 bases between. Germline CDR1 reads LNHDA; CDR2 reads SQIVND (reference sequence). The CDR3 contains 15 residues. The CDR3 sequence is CASSPGVGMNTEAFF. The CDR3 DNA reads as TGTGCCAGTAGTCCGGGGGTGGGCATGAACACTGAAGCTTTCTTT. The complete variable domain, with remaining parts taken from reference TRBV19 and TRBJ1-1, reads DGGITQSPKYLFRKEGQNVTLSCEQNLNHDAMYWYRQDPGQGLRLIYYSQIVNDFQKGDIAEGYSVSREKKESFPLTVTSAQKNPTAFYLCASSPGVGMNTEAFFGQGTRLTVV.

The chain combines TRBV7-3 with TRBJ2-2; D gene unclear. CDR1 SGHTA and CDR2 FQGTGA come from the germline V gene. The V end lost 4 bases, the J end lost 10 bases, and 13 bases lay between the germline ends. The CDR3 consists of 13 residues. The CDR3 spells CASSSHTSEELFF. CDR3 DNA: TGTGCCAGCAGCTCCCATACATCCGAGGAGCTGTTTTTT.

This sequence joins TRBV6-5 and TRBJ1-3, with a tentative D call TRBD1 (5 bases). The CDR3 sequence is 14 residues long. V lost 11 bases to trimming and J lost 0 bases, with 14 bases between them. Germline-derived CDR1 and CDR2 are MNHEY and SVGAGI. Here the CDR3 reads CAVSGTASGNTIYF. CDR3 in DNA: TGTGCCGTATCAGGGACTGCCTCTGGAAACACCATATATTTT.

In this sample, this clone turned up a few times. The chain joins TRBV7-3 to TRBJ2-3, with D hard to call. CDR1 SGHTA and CDR2 FQGTGA come from the germline V gene. V dropped 5 bases and J dropped 0 bases, with 9 bases sitting between them. CDR3 length: 14 amino acids. CDR3 DNA sequence: TGTGCCAGCAGCCCCCTGGGCAGCACAGATACGCAGTATTTT. This codes for CASSPLGSTDTQYF.

V gene TRBV5-1 combines with J gene TRBJ1-1, with D possibly matching TRBD1 (6 bases). The germline V gene encodes CDR1 SGHRS and CDR2 YFSETQ. CDR3 size: 15 residues. Trimming pared 4 bases from V and 6 bases from J, leaving 19 bases between. The CDR3 sequence: CASSPGQPGSSEAFF. CDR3 sequence (DNA): TGCGCCAGCAGCCCCGGACAGCCAGGATCCTCTGAAGCTTTCTTT.

In the case of this clone: Distinct nucleotide sequences in the sample also encode this CDR3. The chain is built from TRBV6-5 and TRBJ2-7; TRBD1 matches 8 bases. Germline CDR1 is MNHEY and CDR2 is SVGAGI. The V segment lost 2 bases and the J segment 3 bases; nucleotides outside the gene matches: 0. This CDR3 region has 13 residues. The CDR3 sequence: CASSYGTGYEQYF. The CDR3 DNA reads as TGTGCCAGCAGTTACGGGACAGGCTACGAGCAGTACTTC.